One and the same sample provided the 20 T cell receptor beta chains below, sequenced in a study of CD8 T cells in Susac syndrome. The authors reverse transcribed roughly 0.5 to 1 ug RNA with random hexamers. TCRdb passed the immunoSEQ multiplex PCR reads through MiXCR, listing each CDR3 protein once. The table lists 150,000 to 200,000 distinct CDR3 sequences, about 95% of them singletons. The sample was CD4+ T cells from PBMCs. Source of these receptors: a human donor in good health.

This clonotype is a singleton in its sample. The rearrangement uses TRBV20-1 and TRBJ1-2, with D possibly TRBD1 on 5 matching bases. The CDR3 totals 11 residues. The V end was cut by 3 bases, the J end by 8 bases, with 10 bases between. From germline, CDR1 is DFQATT and CDR2 SNEGSKA (reference sequence). CDR3 nucleotide sequence: TGCAGTGCTAGTTACGGGGACGGCTACACCTTC. Protein product: CSASYGDGYTF.

The chain recombines TRBV5-1 with TRBJ1-5; TRBD1 is a possible D gene (6 bases). V lost 5 bases, J lost 6 bases, and 18 bases lay in between. The V gene's germline CDR1 is SGHRS and CDR2 YFSETQ. This CDR3 region has 15 residues. For the CDR3, the DNA is TGCGCCAGCAGGGCGATTCCAGGGGCCGGTCAGCCCCAGCATTTT. It yields the protein CASRAIPGAGQPQHF.

This chain joins TRBV24-1 and TRBJ2-1, with a possible D match to TRBD2 (5 bases). The CDR3 extends over 12 amino acids. Deletions cut 2 bases from V and 12 bases from J, with 10 bases between. Germline CDR1 KGHDR, CDR2 SFDVKD. The CDR3 nucleotides are TGTGCCACCAGTGATTGGCTGGAGGTGCAGTTCTTC. Translating gives CATSDWLEVQFF.

The gene calls are TRBV15 and TRBJ2-2; 10 nucleotides line up with TRBD1. V shed 1 base, J shed 6 bases, and the junction held 8 bases outside the gene matches. The CDR3 contains 17 residues. CDR1 is LNHNV and CDR2 is YYDKDF in the germline V gene (reference sequence). CDR3 in amino acids: CATSRVGDRGMAGELFF. The CDR3 DNA reads as TGTGCCACCAGCAGAGTGGGGGACAGGGGTATGGCCGGGGAGCTGTTTTTT.

V gene TRBV2 combines with J gene TRBJ2-5; maybe TRBD2 (5 bases). V lost 3 bases and J lost 4, with 9 bases in between. CDR3 size: 13 residues. CDR1 and CDR2 (germline): SNHLY, FYNNEI. CDR3 nucleotide sequence: TGTGCCAGCAGTGACGGGGTGGTAGAGACCCAGTACTTC. This translates into CASSDGVVETQYF.

This sequence joins TRBV9 and TRBJ2-5; 9 bases fit TRBD1. CDR1 and CDR2 (germline): SGDLS, YYNGEE. V lost 4 bases to trimming and J lost 5 bases; unmatched junction nucleotides: 9. This CDR3 has 15 residues. The CDR3 sequence is CASSLTGTGMETQYF. The CDR3 DNA follows: TGTGCCAGCAGCTTGACCGGGACAGGGATGGAGACCCAGTACTTC.

The rearrangement links TRBV3-1 to TRBJ1-2; TRBD1 matches at 9 bases. Germline assignment: CDR1 LGHDT and CDR2 YNNKEL (reference sequence). CDR3 length equals 14 residues. After removal of 4 bases from V and 3 bases from J, the junction contained 3 bases not matched to a gene. The CDR3 DNA follows: TGTGCCAGCAGCCCACAGGGGGCCGACTATGGCTACACCTTC. As protein: CASSPQGADYGYTF.

V usage is TRBV27 and J usage is TRBJ1-5, with D perhaps TRBD1 (6 bases). The germline V gene has CDR1 MNHEY and CDR2 SMNVEV (reference sequence). CDR3 length: 13 amino acids. V lost 6 bases and J 5 bases, leaving 11 bases between the germline ends. The CDR3 here is CASSYTGYQPQHF. In DNA, the CDR3 is TGTGCCAGCAGCTATACAGGGTATCAGCCCCAGCATTTT.

The chain is built from TRBV28 and TRBJ2-4, with TRBD1 matching over 8 bases. J lost 8 bases, V lost 5 bases, and 8 bases had no gene match. The CDR3 is made up of 14 amino acids. Germline V lookup: CDR1 MDHEN, CDR2 SYDVKM. The CDR3 protein is CASSPQTGADIQYF. Written as DNA, the CDR3 is TGTGCCAGCAGTCCTCAGACAGGGGCGGACATTCAGTACTTC.

The rearrangement uses TRBV29-1 and TRBJ2-5; 11 bases align to TRBD2. The CDR3 spans 14 residues. Germline V gives CDR1 SQVTM, CDR2 ANQGSEA. With 4 bases clipped from V and 4 bases from J, the junction kept 5 bases outside the gene matches. The CDR3 protein is CSVGYLAGGETQYF. The DNA for the CDR3 is TGCAGCGTTGGATATCTAGCGGGGGGAGAGACCCAGTACTTC.

This clonotype was recorded once. Here the CDR3 DNA reads TGCAGTGCTAGATACTTGCGGCCAGGCACAGATACGCAGTATTTT. Its protein is CSARYLRPGTDTQYF. The V gene is TRBV20-1, the J gene TRBJ2-3; no clear D. The CDR3 covers 15 residues. The germline V and J ends were trimmed by 2 bases and 1 base, with 13 bases remaining between them. Germline V gives CDR1 DFQATT, CDR2 SNEGSKA (reference sequence).

This chain joins TRBV29-1 and TRBJ2-7; no clear D. The length of the CDR3 is 14 residues. Germline V CDR1 and CDR2: SQVTM, ANQGSEA. Trimming took 4 bases from V and 2 from J, leaving 15 bases between them. The CDR3 DNA reads TGCAGCGTTGTACGGACGGGCCGACCCTACGAGCAGTACTTC. Translated, it gives CSVVRTGRPYEQYF.

The V gene is TRBV11-2, the J gene TRBJ2-3, with TRBD2 identical over 10 bases. The CDR3 has 15 residues. The junction had 5 bases not matched to a gene; V was cut back by 5 bases and J by 3 bases. The germline V gene has CDR1 SGHAT and CDR2 FQNNGV. The CDR3 here is CASSGRTSGTDTQYF. In nucleotides, the CDR3 is TGTGCCAGCAGCGGCCGGACTAGCGGTACAGATACGCAGTATTTT.

This clonotype was picked up a small number of times. The CDR3 sequence is CASSHNRDYEQYF. Written as DNA, the CDR3 is TGCGCCAGCAGTCACAACCGGGACTACGAGCAGTACTTC. The gene calls are TRBV4-3 and TRBJ2-7; tentatively, D is TRBD2 (5 bases). CDR1 and CDR2 from the germline V gene are LGHNA and YSLEER. The V and J ends lost 6 bases and 3 bases respectively, with 12 bases between them. The CDR3 runs 13 residues.

The chain employs TRBV12-3 or TRBV12-4 and TRBJ2-1, with TRBD2 matching 13 bases. The CDR3 runs to 15 residues. Germline trimming cut 5 bases from V and 9 bases from J; bases unmatched to any gene: 7. DNA for the CDR3: TGTGCCAGCAGTCCCGGACTAGCGGGAGCGAGTGAGCAGTTCTTC. This encodes CASSPGLAGASEQFF.

The chain joins TRBV29-1 to TRBJ2-3; 14 nucleotides match TRBD2. This CDR3 has 15 amino acids. Germline V gene lookup returns CDR1 SQVTM and CDR2 ANQGSEA. Germline trimming cut 5 bases from V and 10 bases from J; bases unmatched to any gene: 11. This CDR3 is CSVSRTSGRRAAQYF. DNA for the CDR3: TGCAGCGTTTCCCGGACTAGCGGGAGGCGGGCTGCGCAGTATTTT.

This chain uses TRBV18 with TRBJ2-1, with D perhaps TRBD2 (6 bases). V was trimmed by 2 bases and J by 8 bases, leaving 10 bases between them. Germline V gene data show CDR1 as KGHSH and CDR2 as LQKENI. CDR3 length: 13 amino acids. The DNA of the CDR3 is TGTGCCAGCTCACCAGATCAGCGGGATGAGCAGTTCTTC. It is translated as CASSPDQRDEQFF.

This chain joins TRBV3-1 and TRBJ2-7; D might be TRBD2 (6 bases). Germline-derived CDR1 and CDR2 are LGHDT and YNNKEL (reference sequence). This CDR3 is built from 15 residues. V lost 4 bases, J lost 3 bases, and 16 bases lay in between. CDR3 residues: CASSPAAGIGYEQYF. The CDR3 DNA follows: TGTGCCAGCAGCCCGGCGGCGGGGATAGGCTACGAGCAGTACTTC.

This clonotype was picked up one time. V gene TRBV4-3 combines with J gene TRBJ2-5; no clear D gene. Germline assignment: CDR1 LGHNA and CDR2 YSLEER. The length of the CDR3 is 16 residues. The V gene lost 0 bases and the J gene lost 5 bases, with 16 bases spanning the gap. CDR3: CASSQDRAPYFETQYF. The CDR3 nucleotides are TGCGCCAGCAGCCAAGATCGGGCTCCCTACTTTGAGACCCAGTACTTC.

This chain uses TRBV30 with TRBJ1-1; D is unclear. The CDR3 is 15 amino acids. Per germline, CDR1 GTSNPN and CDR2 SVGIG (reference sequence). V dropped 3 bases and J dropped 2 bases, with 16 bases sitting between them. The CDR3 DNA follows: TGTGCCTGGAGCCCACCTCGCCTACCCAACACTGAAGCTTTCTTT. It translates to CAWSPPRLPNTEAFF.